This T cell receptor (beta chain) was sequenced during a study of regulatory T cells in long-lasting Graves disease. Overall study context: A definition of persistent Graves' disease required over 5 years of antithyroid drugs plus positive TSH receptor antibodies. Study-level points and caveats: The study found persistent patients shared more public clonotypes (around 2,500) than new patients (over 850).

Notes on this clonotype: Its antigen is undetermined.

Construction of TCR beta libraries relied on iRepertoire HTBI primers and on Arm-PCR targeting CDR3 regions. TCRdb reprocessed the multiplex PCR reads via MiXCR and lists one record per CDR3 protein. The sample has about 470,000 distinct CDR3 sequences; 20% to 25% are singletons. Trimming shortened V by 1 base and J by 0 bases, and 10 bases separated the two germline ends. Germline loops: CDR1 SGHAT, CDR2 FQNNGV. This CDR3 has 15 residues. Stated time point: persistent/refractory GD, antithyroid drugs over 5 years with positive TRAb. PBMC-derived RNA was used for the TCR library. Specimen: peripheral blood mononuclear cells (PBMCs), collected when the disease was refractory, from a patient treated with antithyroid drugs. This clonotype was obtained from a female donor with Graves disease. The rearrangement links TRBV11-2 to TRBJ2-7; D gene unclear. CDR3 DNA sequence: TGTGCCAGCAGCTTAGTAGACGGCCTCTCCTACGAGCAGTACTTC. This translates into CASSLVDGLSYEQYF.